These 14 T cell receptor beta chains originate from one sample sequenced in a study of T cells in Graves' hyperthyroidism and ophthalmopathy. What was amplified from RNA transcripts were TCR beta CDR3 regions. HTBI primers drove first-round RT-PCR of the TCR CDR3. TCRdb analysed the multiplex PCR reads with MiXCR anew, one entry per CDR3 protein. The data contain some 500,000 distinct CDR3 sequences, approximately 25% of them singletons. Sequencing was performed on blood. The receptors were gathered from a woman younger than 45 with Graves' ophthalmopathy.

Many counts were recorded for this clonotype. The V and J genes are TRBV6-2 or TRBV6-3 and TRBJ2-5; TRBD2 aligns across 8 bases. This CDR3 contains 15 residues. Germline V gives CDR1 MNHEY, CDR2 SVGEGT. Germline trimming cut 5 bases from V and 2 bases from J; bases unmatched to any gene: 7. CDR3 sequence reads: CASSHLAGLQETQYF. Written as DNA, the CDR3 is TGTGCCAGCAGTCACCTAGCGGGCCTTCAAGAGACCCAGTACTTC.

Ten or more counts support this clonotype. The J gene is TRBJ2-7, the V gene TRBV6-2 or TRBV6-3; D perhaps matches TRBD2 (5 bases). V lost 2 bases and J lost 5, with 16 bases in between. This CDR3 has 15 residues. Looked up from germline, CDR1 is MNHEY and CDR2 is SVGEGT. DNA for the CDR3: TGTGCCAGCAGTTACAGTCTTGGGCGGGTCAACGAGCAGTACTTC. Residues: CASSYSLGRVNEQYF.

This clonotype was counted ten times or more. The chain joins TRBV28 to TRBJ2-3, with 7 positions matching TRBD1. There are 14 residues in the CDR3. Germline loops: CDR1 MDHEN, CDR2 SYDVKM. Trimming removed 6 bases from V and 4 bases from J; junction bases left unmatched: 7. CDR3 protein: CASSRIGGSDTQYF. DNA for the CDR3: TGTGCCAGCAGCCGGATAGGGGGCTCAGATACGCAGTATTTT.

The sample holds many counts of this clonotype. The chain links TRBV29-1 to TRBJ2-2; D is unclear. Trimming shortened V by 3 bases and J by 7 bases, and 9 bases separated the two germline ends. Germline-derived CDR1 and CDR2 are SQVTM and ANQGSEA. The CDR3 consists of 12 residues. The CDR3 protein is CSVDSTGGELFF. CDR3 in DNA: TGCAGCGTTGACAGTACTGGCGGGGAGCTGTTTTTT.

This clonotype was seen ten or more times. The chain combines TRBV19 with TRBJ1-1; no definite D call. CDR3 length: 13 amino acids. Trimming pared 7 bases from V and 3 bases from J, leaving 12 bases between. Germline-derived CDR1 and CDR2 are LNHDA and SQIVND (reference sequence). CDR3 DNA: TGTGCCAGTACCCGTTTTTCGGACACTGAAGCTTTCTTT. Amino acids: CASTRFSDTEAFF.

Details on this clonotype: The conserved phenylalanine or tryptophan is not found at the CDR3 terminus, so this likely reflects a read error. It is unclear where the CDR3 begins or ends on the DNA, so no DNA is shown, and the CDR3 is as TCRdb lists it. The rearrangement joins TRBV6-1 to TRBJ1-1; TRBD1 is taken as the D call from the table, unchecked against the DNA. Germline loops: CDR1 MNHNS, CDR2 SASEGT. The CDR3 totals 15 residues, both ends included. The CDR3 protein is CASRGQGAMNTEACY.

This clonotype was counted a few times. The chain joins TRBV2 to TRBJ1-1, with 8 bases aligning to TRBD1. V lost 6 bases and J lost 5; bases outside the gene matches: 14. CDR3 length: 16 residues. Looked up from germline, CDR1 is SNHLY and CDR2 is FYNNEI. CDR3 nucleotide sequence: TGTGCCAGCAGGAGGAACGGTCAGGGGGCTGGTACTGAAGCTTTCTTT. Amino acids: CASRRNGQGAGTEAFF.

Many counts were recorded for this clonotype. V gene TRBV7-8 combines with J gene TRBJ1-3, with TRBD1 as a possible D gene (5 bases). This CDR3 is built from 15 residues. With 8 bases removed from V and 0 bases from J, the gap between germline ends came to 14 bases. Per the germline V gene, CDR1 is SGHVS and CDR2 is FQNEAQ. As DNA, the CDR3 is TGTGCCAGCTGCCGGGACTTTTACTCTGGAAACACCATATATTTT. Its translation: CASCRDFYSGNTIYF.

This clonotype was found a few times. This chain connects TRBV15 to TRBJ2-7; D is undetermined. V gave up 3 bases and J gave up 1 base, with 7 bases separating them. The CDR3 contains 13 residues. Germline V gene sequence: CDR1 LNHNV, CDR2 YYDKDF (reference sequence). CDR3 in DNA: TGTGCCACCAGCAGCTCAGGATCCTACGAGCAGTACTTC. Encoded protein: CATSSSGSYEQYF.

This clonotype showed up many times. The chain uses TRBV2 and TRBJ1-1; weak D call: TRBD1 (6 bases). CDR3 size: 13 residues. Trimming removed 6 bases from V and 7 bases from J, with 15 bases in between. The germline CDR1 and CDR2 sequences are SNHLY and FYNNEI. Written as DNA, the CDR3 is TGTGCCAGCAGAGGACAGCCTACGTATGAAGCTTTCTTT. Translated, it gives CASRGQPTYEAFF.

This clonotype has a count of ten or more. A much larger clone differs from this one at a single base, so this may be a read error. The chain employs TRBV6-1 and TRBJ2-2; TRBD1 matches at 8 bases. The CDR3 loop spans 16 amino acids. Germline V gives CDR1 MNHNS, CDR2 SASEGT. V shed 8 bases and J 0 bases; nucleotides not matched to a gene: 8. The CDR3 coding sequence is TGTGCCAGCGGCTTGGACAGGGACACGAACACCGGGGAGCTGTTTTTT. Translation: CASGLDRDTNTGELFF.

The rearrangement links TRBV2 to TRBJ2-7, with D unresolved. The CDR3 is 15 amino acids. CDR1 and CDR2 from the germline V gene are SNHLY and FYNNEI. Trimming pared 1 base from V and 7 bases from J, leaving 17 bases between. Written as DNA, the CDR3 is TGTGCCAGCAGTGAAGTGACCCCGTTACCTACGGAGCAGTACTTC. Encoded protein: CASSEVTPLPTEQYF.

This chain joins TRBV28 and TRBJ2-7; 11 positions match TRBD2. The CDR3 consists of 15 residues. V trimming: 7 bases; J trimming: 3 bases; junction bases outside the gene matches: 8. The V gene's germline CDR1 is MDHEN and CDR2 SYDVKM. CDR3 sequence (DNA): TGTGCCAGCAACCTTAGCGGGAGGGCTCACTACGAGCAGTACTTC. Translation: CASNLSGRAHYEQYF.

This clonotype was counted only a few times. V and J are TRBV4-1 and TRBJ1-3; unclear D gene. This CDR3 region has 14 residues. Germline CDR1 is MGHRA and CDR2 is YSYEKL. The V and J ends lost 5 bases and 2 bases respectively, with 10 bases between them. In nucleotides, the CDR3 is TGCGCCAGCAGCGGCGGGAAAACTGGAAACACCATATATTTT. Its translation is CASSGGKTGNTIYF.